The 29 T cell receptor beta chains below were found in one sample sequenced in a study of cytomegalovirus exposure and HLA in healthy donors. Sequencing was performed with immunoSEQ multiplex PCR; in TCRdb, only in-frame clones are kept and a portion is missing. The sample holds under 250,000 clones, over 80% seen once. Sequenced material: PBMCs. The receptors originated from a woman aged 18-29 years in good health and CMV-seronegative.

The J gene is TRBJ1-1, the V gene TRBV4-1; D ambiguous. The CDR3 runs 14 residues. The V end was cut by 0 bases, the J end by 12 bases, with 17 bases between. The V gene's germline CDR1 is MGHRA and CDR2 YSYEKL. CDR3 region: CASSQDDEHLKSFF. CDR3 in DNA: TGCGCCAGCAGCCAAGATGATGAGCATCTGAAGTCTTTCTTT.

The chain joins TRBV4-1 to TRBJ1-2; D uncertain. The CDR3 has 14 amino acids. V shed 4 bases and J shed 4 bases, with 13 bases lying between them. From germline, CDR1 is MGHRA and CDR2 YSYEKL. CDR3 residues: CASSRAEGSYGYTF. The CDR3 nucleotides are TGCGCCAGCAGCCGGGCTGAGGGATCCTATGGCTACACCTTC.

The chain uses TRBV28 and TRBJ2-3, with TRBD1 matching over 9 bases. The CDR3 totals 14 residues. Trimming at V came to 2 bases and at J to 4 bases, leaving 1 base not matched to a gene. The germline V gene has CDR1 MDHEN and CDR2 SYDVKM. The CDR3 is CASSLGTGSDTQYF. CDR3 nucleotides: TGTGCCAGCAGTTTAGGGACAGGGTCAGATACGCAGTATTTT.

CDR3 region: CASSFGDRPYNEQFF. CDR3 coding DNA: TGTGCCAGCAGTTTTGGAGACAGGCCTTACAATGAGCAGTTCTTC. This chain links TRBV27 with TRBJ2-1; possibly TRBD1 for D (6 bases). The CDR3 sequence is 15 residues long. CDR1 MNHEY and CDR2 SMNVEV come from the germline V gene (reference sequence). V was shortened by 3 bases and J by 4 bases, with 13 bases between the two germline ends.

The chain combines TRBV4-1 with TRBJ1-1; D not resolved. Trimming pared 3 bases from V and 1 base from J, leaving 12 bases between. CDR1 is MGHRA, CDR2 YSYEKL, per germline. The CDR3 is made up of 15 amino acids. DNA for the CDR3: TGCGCCAGCAGCCATGGATCTATAGGGAACACTGAAGCTTTCTTT. Translating it yields CASSHGSIGNTEAFF.

The chain has TRBV27 and TRBJ2-1; D may be TRBD2 (5 bases). Trimming removed 8 bases from V and 8 bases from J, with 16 bases in between. The CDR3 consists of 13 residues. From germline, CDR1 is MNHEY and CDR2 SMNVEV (reference sequence). This CDR3 reads CASGGVTRDEQFF. As DNA, the CDR3 is TGTGCCAGCGGAGGAGTGACAAGGGATGAGCAGTTCTTC.

By frequency in the sample, this clone is medium-sized. The sample carries other DNA sequences with the same CDR3. This chain connects TRBV28 to TRBJ2-3; D not certain. The length of the CDR3 is 14 residues. Germline assignment: CDR1 MDHEN and CDR2 SYDVKM. Trimming took 3 bases from V and 0 from J, leaving 7 bases between them. The CDR3 loop reads CASSFLGSTDTQYF. The CDR3 DNA reads as TGTGCCAGCAGTTTTTTGGGGAGCACAGATACGCAGTATTTT.

The chain employs TRBV7-2 and TRBJ1-1; no firm D call. Germline V gene data show CDR1 as SGHTA and CDR2 as FQGNSA. This CDR3 region has 15 residues. The V and J ends lost 5 bases and 1 base respectively, with 14 bases between them. CDR3 loop: CASSDSRSPNTEAFF. The CDR3 DNA is TGTGCCAGCAGCGACTCCCGGAGTCCGAACACTGAAGCTTTCTTT.

V usage is TRBV6-6 and J usage is TRBJ1-1; D is uncertain. The CDR3 has 14 residues. Trimming took 0 bases from V and 5 from J, leaving 10 bases between them. Germline assignment: CDR1 MNHNY and CDR2 SVGAGI (reference sequence). The DNA for the CDR3 is TGTGCCAGCAGTTACTCGGCATCTGCGACTGAAGCTTTCTTT. This codes for CASSYSASATEAFF.

V usage is TRBV18 and J usage is TRBJ2-5; TRBD2 matches 9 bases. Germline V gives CDR1 KGHSH, CDR2 LQKENI. The CDR3 spans 16 residues. V shed 3 bases and J 7 bases; nucleotides not matched to a gene: 12. CDR3 sequence reads: CASSPRASGDPGTQYF. Here the CDR3 DNA reads TGTGCCAGCTCACCCCGGGCTAGCGGGGACCCCGGGACCCAGTACTTC.

J is TRBJ2-6 and V is TRBV29-1; D might be TRBD1 (6 bases). Germline V lookup: CDR1 SQVTM, CDR2 ANQGSEA. The CDR3 is 15 residues long. Trimming stripped 2 bases from V and 1 base from J, with 9 bases between. The CDR3 nucleotides read TGCAGCGTTGAATCCCAGGGGTCTGGGGCCAACGTCCTGACTTTC. This translates into CSVESQGSGANVLTF.

The chain carries TRBV27 and TRBJ1-1, with a possible D match to TRBD1 (6 bases). The V gene's germline CDR1 is MNHEY and CDR2 SMNVEV (reference sequence). This CDR3 is built from 17 residues. Trimming took off 5 bases at V and 1 base at J, with 20 bases between the two ends. In DNA, the CDR3 is TGTGCCAGCAGTACAATACAGGGTACGAGCTGGAACACTGAAGCTTTCTTT. It yields the protein CASSTIQGTSWNTEAFF.

The rearrangement joins TRBV9 to TRBJ1-2; unclear D gene. Germline CDR1 SGDLS, CDR2 YYNGEE. The germline V and J ends were trimmed by 7 bases and 4 bases, with 14 bases remaining between them. This CDR3 has 13 residues. Written as DNA, the CDR3 is TGTGCCAGCGGAAGAGAAGATTTCTATGGCTACACCTTC. It yields the protein CASGREDFYGYTF.

The genes are TRBV6-6 and TRBJ1-1; D is ambiguous. Trimming removed 4 bases from V and 6 bases from J, with 18 bases in between. The germline gives CDR1 MNHNY, CDR2 SVGAGI (reference sequence). The CDR3 is 15 residues long. The chain's CDR3 is CASSWTAWEVAEAFF. CDR3 bases: TGTGCCAGCAGTTGGACGGCTTGGGAAGTGGCTGAAGCTTTCTTT.

This clone was counted once. V gene TRBV9 combines with J gene TRBJ1-1; D is undetermined. This CDR3 comprises 15 residues. CDR1 and CDR2 from the germline V gene are SGDLS and YYNGEE. The V end lost 0 bases, the J end lost 1 base, and 10 bases lay between the germline ends. The CDR3 is CASSVGALTNTEAFF. The DNA of the CDR3 is TGTGCCAGCAGCGTAGGTGCGTTGACGAACACTGAAGCTTTCTTT.

V usage is TRBV28 and J usage is TRBJ2-6; D remains ambiguous. The germline gives CDR1 MDHEN, CDR2 SYDVKM. The CDR3 length is 15 residues. Trimming took 5 bases from V and 0 from J, leaving 8 bases between them. Here the CDR3 reads CASSLHSSGANVLTF. CDR3 in DNA: TGTGCCAGCAGTCTACACAGCTCTGGGGCCAACGTCCTGACTTTC.

This chain connects TRBV2 to TRBJ2-7, with 8 bases aligning to TRBD1. The CDR3 covers 15 residues. The germline V gene has CDR1 SNHLY and CDR2 FYNNEI. J was trimmed by 0 bases and V by 3 bases; bases with no gene match: 4. The CDR3 protein is CASSDRDRSSYEQYF. CDR3 bases: TGTGCCAGCAGTGACAGGGACAGGAGCTCCTACGAGCAGTACTTC.

The gene calls are TRBV7-3 and TRBJ2-7, with 10 bases aligning to TRBD1. The ends lost 5 bases at V and 4 bases at J; junction bases unmatched: 2. CDR1 and CDR2 from the germline V gene are SGHTA and FQGTGA. The CDR3 runs 13 residues. The CDR3 nucleotides are TGTGCCAGCAGCCAGGACAGGGGGTACGAGCAGTACTTC. Amino acid sequence: CASSQDRGYEQYF.

The V gene is TRBV7-9, the J gene TRBJ2-7; D is ambiguous. Germline V gene data show CDR1 as SEHNR and CDR2 as FQNEAQ (reference sequence). V dropped 5 bases and J dropped 3 bases, with 5 bases sitting between them. This CDR3 is built from 11 residues. In DNA form, the CDR3 reads TGTGCCAGCAGCCAGGACTACGAGCAGTACTTC. Its translation is CASSQDYEQYF.

The chain employs TRBV27 and TRBJ1-1, with 9 bases lining up with TRBD1. The CDR3 loop spans 12 amino acids. CDR1 MNHEY and CDR2 SMNVEV come from the germline V gene (reference sequence). With V trimmed by 7 bases and J by 8 bases, 5 bases remained unmatched. CDR3 sequence reads: CASNTGGGEAFF. The CDR3 DNA is TGTGCCAGCAATACAGGGGGCGGGGAAGCTTTCTTT.

About this clone: This sample also contains other DNA sequences that code for the same CDR3. V and J are TRBV5-1 and TRBJ2-7, with TRBD1 as a possible D gene (5 bases). The length of the CDR3 is 14 residues. V was pared by 0 bases and J by 0 bases, with 7 bases between. From germline, CDR1 is SGHRS and CDR2 YFSETQ. This CDR3 is CASSLGQGSYEQYF. The CDR3 DNA reads TGCGCCAGCAGCTTGGGTCAGGGCTCCTACGAGCAGTACTTC.

The table lists this clone with a count of one. The V and J genes are TRBV5-1 and TRBJ2-5; 9 bases match TRBD1. J lost 5 bases, V lost 4 bases, and 6 bases had no gene match. This CDR3 region has 14 residues. Germline assignment: CDR1 SGHRS and CDR2 YFSETQ. Here the CDR3 DNA reads TGCGCCAGCAGCAACAGGGGGCTTGGGGAGACCCAGTACTTC. Its protein product is CASSNRGLGETQYF. The entire variable domain, with the rest obtained from reference TRBV5-1 and TRBJ2-5, is as follows: KAGVTQTPRYLIKTRGQQVTLSCSPISGHRSVSWYQQTPGQGLQFLFEYFSETQRNKGNFPGRFSGRQFSNSRSEMNVSTLELGDSALYLCASSNRGLGETQYFGPGTRLLVL.

The chain combines TRBV4-2 with TRBJ1-2; 8 bases are shared with TRBD1. This CDR3 is 15 amino acids long. Looked up from germline, CDR1 is LGHNA and CDR2 is YNFKEQ. V shed 1 base, J shed 6 bases, and the junction held 7 bases outside the gene matches. The CDR3 here is CASSQGNTGGDGYTF. CDR3 in DNA: TGTGCCAGCAGCCAAGGTAACACAGGGGGAGATGGCTACACCTTC.

The V and J genes are TRBV5-1 and TRBJ2-7, with TRBD1 identical over 10 bases. This CDR3 region has 14 residues. Germline assignment: CDR1 SGHRS and CDR2 YFSETQ. V lost 2 bases to trimming and J lost 5 bases; unmatched junction nucleotides: 4. This CDR3 is CASSFGTGVHEQYF. For the CDR3, the DNA is TGCGCCAGCAGCTTCGGGACAGGGGTACACGAGCAGTACTTC.

The V gene is TRBV30, the J gene TRBJ2-3; D is possibly TRBD2 (5 bases). Germline V gene sequence: CDR1 GTSNPN, CDR2 SVGIG (reference sequence). The CDR3 contains 14 residues. V dropped 4 bases and J dropped 4 bases, with 15 bases sitting between them. The chain's CDR3 is CAWTSRGVADTQYF. CDR3 sequence (DNA): TGTGCCTGGACTAGCCGGGGAGTCGCAGATACGCAGTATTTT.

In its sample, this clone was seen once. The V gene is TRBV20-1, the J gene TRBJ2-5; TRBD1 aligns across 7 bases. CDR3 size: 11 residues. The trim removed 6 bases at V and 3 bases at J, leaving 1 base unmatched. Germline V gene sequence: CDR1 DFQATT, CDR2 SNEGSKA (reference sequence). CDR3 nucleotide sequence: TGCAGTGCCACAGGGGAAGAGACCCAGTACTTC. Translated: CSATGEETQYF.

The chain uses TRBV30 and TRBJ1-6; D remains unclear. This CDR3 has 13 residues. The germline V gene encodes CDR1 GTSNPN and CDR2 SVGIG (reference sequence). The V end lost 2 bases, the J end lost 8 bases, and 10 bases lay between the germline ends. The chain's CDR3 is CAWSFGVDSPLHF. CDR3 in DNA: TGTGCCTGGAGTTTCGGGGTGGATTCACCCCTCCACTTT.

V usage is TRBV27 and J usage is TRBJ2-1; the match to TRBD2 covers 8 bases. Trimming cost V 5 bases and J 1 base; bases outside gene matches: 7. Germline loops: CDR1 MNHEY, CDR2 SMNVEV (reference sequence). The CDR3 loop spans 16 amino acids. The CDR3, as DNA: TGTGCCAGCAGTACTAGAGCGGGAGTTTCCTACAATGAGCAGTTCTTC. Translating gives CASSTRAGVSYNEQFF.

This clone was picked up one time. The rearrangement uses TRBV9 and TRBJ1-2, with D possibly matching TRBD1 (6 bases). V was shortened by 6 bases and J by 7 bases, with 25 bases between the two germline ends. Germline CDR1 and CDR2: SGDLS and YYNGEE. This CDR3 contains 16 residues. As DNA, the CDR3 is TGTGCCAGCACCGTTGACCCCGAGGGGGGGGAGGTTGGCTACACCTTC. It codes for CASTVDPEGGEVGYTF.